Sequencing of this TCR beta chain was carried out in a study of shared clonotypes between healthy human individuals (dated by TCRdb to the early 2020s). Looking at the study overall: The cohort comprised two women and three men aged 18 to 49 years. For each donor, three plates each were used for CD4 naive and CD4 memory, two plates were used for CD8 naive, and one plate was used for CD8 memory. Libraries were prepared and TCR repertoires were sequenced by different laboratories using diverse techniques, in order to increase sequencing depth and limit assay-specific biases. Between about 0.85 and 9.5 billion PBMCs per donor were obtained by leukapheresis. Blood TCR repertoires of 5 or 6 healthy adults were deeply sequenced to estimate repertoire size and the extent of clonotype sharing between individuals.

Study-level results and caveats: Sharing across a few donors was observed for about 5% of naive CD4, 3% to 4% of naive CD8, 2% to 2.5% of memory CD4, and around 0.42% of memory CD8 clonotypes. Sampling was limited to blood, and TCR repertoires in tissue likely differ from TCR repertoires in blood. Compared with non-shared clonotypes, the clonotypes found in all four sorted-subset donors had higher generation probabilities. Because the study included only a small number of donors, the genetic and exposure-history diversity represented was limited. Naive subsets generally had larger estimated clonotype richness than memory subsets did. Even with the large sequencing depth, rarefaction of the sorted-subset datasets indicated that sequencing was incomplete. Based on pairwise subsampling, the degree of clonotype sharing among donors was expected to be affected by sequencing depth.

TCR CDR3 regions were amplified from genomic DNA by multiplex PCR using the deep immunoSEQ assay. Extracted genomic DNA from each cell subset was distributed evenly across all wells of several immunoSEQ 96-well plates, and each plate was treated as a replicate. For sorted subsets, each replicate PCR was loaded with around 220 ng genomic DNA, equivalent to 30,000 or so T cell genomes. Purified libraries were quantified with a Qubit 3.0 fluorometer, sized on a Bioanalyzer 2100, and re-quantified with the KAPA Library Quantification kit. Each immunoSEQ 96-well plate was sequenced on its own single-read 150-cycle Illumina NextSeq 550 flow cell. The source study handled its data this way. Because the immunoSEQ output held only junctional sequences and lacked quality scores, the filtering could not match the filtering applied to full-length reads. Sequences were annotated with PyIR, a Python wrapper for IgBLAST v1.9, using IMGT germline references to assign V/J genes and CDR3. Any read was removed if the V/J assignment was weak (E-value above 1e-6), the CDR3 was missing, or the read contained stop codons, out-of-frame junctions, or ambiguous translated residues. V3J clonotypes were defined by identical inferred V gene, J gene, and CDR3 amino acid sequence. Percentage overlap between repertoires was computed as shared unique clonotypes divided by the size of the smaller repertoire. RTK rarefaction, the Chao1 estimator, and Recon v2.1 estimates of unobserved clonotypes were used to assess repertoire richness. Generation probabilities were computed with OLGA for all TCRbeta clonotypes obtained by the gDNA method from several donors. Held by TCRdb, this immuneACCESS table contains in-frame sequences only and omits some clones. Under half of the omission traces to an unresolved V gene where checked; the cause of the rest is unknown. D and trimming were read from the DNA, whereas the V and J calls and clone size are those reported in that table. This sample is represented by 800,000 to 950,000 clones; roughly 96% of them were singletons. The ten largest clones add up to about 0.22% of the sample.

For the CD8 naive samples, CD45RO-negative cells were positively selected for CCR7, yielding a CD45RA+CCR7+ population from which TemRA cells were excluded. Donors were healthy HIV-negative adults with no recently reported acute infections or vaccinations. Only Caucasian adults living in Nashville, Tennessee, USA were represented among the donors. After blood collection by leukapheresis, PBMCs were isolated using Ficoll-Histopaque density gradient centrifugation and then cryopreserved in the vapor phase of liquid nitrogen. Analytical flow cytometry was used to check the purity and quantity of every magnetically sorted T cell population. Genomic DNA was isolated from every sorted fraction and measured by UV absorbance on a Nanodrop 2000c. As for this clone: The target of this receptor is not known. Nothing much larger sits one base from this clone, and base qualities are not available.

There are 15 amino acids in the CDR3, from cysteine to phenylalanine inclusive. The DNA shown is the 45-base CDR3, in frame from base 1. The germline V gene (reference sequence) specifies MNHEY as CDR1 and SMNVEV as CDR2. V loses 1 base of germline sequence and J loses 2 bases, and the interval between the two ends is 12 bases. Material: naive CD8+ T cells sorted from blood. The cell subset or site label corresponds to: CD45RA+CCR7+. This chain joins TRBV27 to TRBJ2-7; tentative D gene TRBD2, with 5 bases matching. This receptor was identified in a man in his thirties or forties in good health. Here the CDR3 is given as CASSLYIGVAYEQYF. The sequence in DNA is TGTGCCAGCAGTTTATATATCGGGGTAGCCTACGAGCAGTACTTC.